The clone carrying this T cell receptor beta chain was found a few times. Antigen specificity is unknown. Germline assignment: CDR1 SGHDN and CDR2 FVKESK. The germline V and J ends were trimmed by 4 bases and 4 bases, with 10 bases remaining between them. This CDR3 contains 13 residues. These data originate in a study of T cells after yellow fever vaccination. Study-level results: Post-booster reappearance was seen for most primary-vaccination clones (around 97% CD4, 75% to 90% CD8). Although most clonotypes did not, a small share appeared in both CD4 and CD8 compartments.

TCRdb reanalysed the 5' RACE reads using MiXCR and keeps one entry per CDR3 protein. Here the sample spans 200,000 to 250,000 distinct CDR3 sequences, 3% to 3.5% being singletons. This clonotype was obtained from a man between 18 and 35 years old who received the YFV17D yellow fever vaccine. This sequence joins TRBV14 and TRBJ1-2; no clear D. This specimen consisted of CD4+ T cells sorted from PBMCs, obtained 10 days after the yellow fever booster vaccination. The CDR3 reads CASSLSDGYGYTF. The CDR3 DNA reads TGTGCCAGCAGCCTTAGTGATGGCTATGGCTACACCTTC. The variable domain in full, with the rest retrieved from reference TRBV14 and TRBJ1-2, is EAGVTQFPSHSVIEKGQTVTLRCDPISGHDNLYWYRRVMGKEIKFLLHFVKESKQDESGMPNNRFLAERTGGTYSTLKVQPAELEDSGVYFCASSLSDGYGYTFGSGTRLTVV.